This paragraph reports one T cell receptor beta chain. Its specificity is unknown. PBMCs were obtained from approximately 9.2 ml fresh peripheral blood. Researchers amplified the TCR beta CDR3 regions from RNA transcripts. A set of HTBI primers served as the primers for a first-round RT-PCR of the TCR CDR3. TCRdb used MiXCR to reprocess the multiplex PCR reads, holding one entry per CDR3 protein. The sample comprises around 450,000 distinct CDR3 sequences, 15% to 18% of which are singletons, and approximately 7.5% rests with the top ten. The CDR3 is 15 amino acids. The ends lost 4 bases at V and 2 bases at J; junction bases unmatched: 5. CDR1 SGHVS and CDR2 FQNEAQ come from the germline V gene. The data originate from a study of T cells in Graves' hyperthyroidism and ophthalmopathy. Whole-study results and caveats: A model built on 13 V-J features separated ophthalmopathy from stable hyperthyroidism.

The chain employs TRBV7-8 and TRBJ2-7; 10 bases line up with TRBD1. The sequencing input was blood. This receptor was obtained from a woman aged 18-35 years with Graves' hyperthyroidism. The CDR3 sequence: CASSSGQGRTYEQYF. CDR3 nucleotide sequence: TGTGCCAGCAGCTCGGGACAGGGGCGAACCTACGAGCAGTACTTC. The whole variable domain, remainder taken from reference TRBV7-8 and TRBJ2-7, is GAGVSQSPRYKVAKRGQDVALRCDPISGHVSLFWYQQALGQGPEFLTYFQNEAQLDKSGLPSDRFFAERPEGSVSTLKIQRTQQEDSAVYLCASSSGQGRTYEQYFGPGTRLTVT.